The 21 T cell receptor beta chains listed next were all sequenced from one sample in a study of shared clonotypes between healthy human individuals. Measured with immunoSEQ multiplex PCR; TCRdb has only the in-frame clones, and not every one. The sample contains 2 million to 2.5 million clones, around 95% of which appear only once. Sequenced input: naive CD4+ T cells sorted from blood. Subset specified: CD45RA+ positively selected. These receptors all come from a man between 18 and 29 years old in good health.

This chain links TRBV7-8 with TRBJ2-1; D unclear. The germline gives CDR1 SGHVS, CDR2 FQNEAQ. The CDR3 sequence is 16 residues long. V was pared by 1 base and J by 0 bases, with 10 bases between. CDR3 in DNA: TGTGCCAGCAGCTTAGAACGGTGGGGCTCCTACAATGAGCAGTTCTTC. Its protein product is CASSLERWGSYNEQFF.

CDR3 region: CASRGGTGGQYF. In nucleotides, the CDR3 is TGTGCCAGCAGGGGCGGGACAGGGGGACAGTACTTC. V is TRBV6-5 and J is TRBJ2-7; 11 bases agree with TRBD1. Germline lookup yields CDR1 MNHEY and CDR2 SVGAGI. Losses at the gene ends were 6 bases for V and 10 bases for J; bases not matched to a gene: 5. The CDR3 sequence is 12 residues long.

The chain carries TRBV7-9 and TRBJ2-5, with TRBD1 identical over 12 bases. The CDR3 loop spans 14 amino acids. Unmatched junction bases numbered 6, after V lost 5 bases and J lost 8 bases. The germline gives CDR1 SEHNR, CDR2 FQNEAQ (reference sequence). This chain's CDR3 is CASSPGTGGDTQYF. Written as DNA, the CDR3 is TGTGCCAGCAGCCCCGGGACAGGGGGCGATACCCAGTACTTC.

The chain uses TRBV30 and TRBJ1-6; 8 nucleotides line up with TRBD1. This CDR3 is 13 amino acids long. The ends lost 5 bases at V and 10 bases at J; junction bases unmatched: 7. The germline CDR1 and CDR2 sequences are GTSNPN and SVGIG (reference sequence). CDR3 protein: CAWGGQVGSPLHF. The CDR3 DNA is TGTGCCTGGGGGGGACAGGTCGGATCACCCCTCCACTTT.

The chain links TRBV28 to TRBJ1-3; D gene uncertain. V lost 6 bases and J lost 0, with 18 bases in between. The germline CDR1 and CDR2 sequences are MDHEN and SYDVKM. The CDR3 loop spans 17 amino acids. Written as DNA, the CDR3 is TGTGCCAGCAGCACATGGGTCTGGACGAGCTCTGGAAACACCATATATTTT. Protein: CASSTWVWTSSGNTIYF.

The chain carries TRBV6-5 and TRBJ1-5; 7 bases map to TRBD1. The CDR3 covers 13 residues. V trimming: 8 bases; J trimming: 3 bases; junction bases outside the gene matches: 4. Germline loops: CDR1 MNHEY, CDR2 SVGAGI. The CDR3 DNA reads TGTGCCAGCCGACAGGGTCACAATCAGCCCCAGCATTTT. Translating it yields CASRQGHNQPQHF.

V usage is TRBV6-6 and J usage is TRBJ2-1; D remains unclear. V was pared by 10 bases and J by 4 bases, with 20 bases between. The CDR3 is 15 amino acids. Germline lookup yields CDR1 MNHNY and CDR2 SVGAGI (reference sequence). CDR3 loop: CATIKLVSSYNEQFF. The CDR3 nucleotides read TGTGCCACCATAAAACTCGTTTCCTCTTACAATGAGCAGTTCTTC.

The V gene is TRBV7-2, the J gene TRBJ2-7; 12 bases agree with TRBD2. Germline-derived CDR1 and CDR2 are SGHTA and FQGNSA. This CDR3 spans 15 amino acids. J lost 7 bases, V lost 5 bases, and 9 bases had no gene match. The CDR3 nucleotides read TGTGCCAGCAGCGAGAGGGCTAGCGGGAGGGGGGAGCAGTACTTC. Its translation is CASSERASGRGEQYF.

The chain employs TRBV4-1 and TRBJ2-7; weak D call: TRBD1 (5 bases). The length of the CDR3 is 13 residues. V shed 1 base and J shed 2 bases, with 6 bases lying between them. CDR1 is MGHRA, CDR2 YSYEKL, per germline. CDR3 DNA sequence: TGCGCCAGCAGCCAAGGACAGACCTACGAGCAGTACTTC. It is translated as CASSQGQTYEQYF.

The chain is built from TRBV2 and TRBJ2-7, with 7 positions matching TRBD1. Germline V lookup: CDR1 SNHLY, CDR2 FYNNEI. V was pared by 1 base and J by 4 bases, with 7 bases of the junction left unmatched. The CDR3 is 15 amino acids. Here the CDR3 DNA reads TGTGCCAGCAGTGAAGATTGGGACAGTGAATACGAGCAGTACTTC. Its translation is CASSEDWDSEYEQYF.

The chain recombines TRBV2 with TRBJ1-1; D is perhaps TRBD1 (5 bases). V lost 0 bases, J lost 0 bases, and 8 bases lay in between. This CDR3 is built from 15 residues. In germline, CDR1 is SNHLY, CDR2 FYNNEI. CDR3: CASSEAGEMNTEAFF. Here the CDR3 DNA reads TGTGCCAGCAGTGAAGCGGGGGAAATGAACACTGAAGCTTTCTTT.

The chain has TRBV11-2 and TRBJ2-7; D is undetermined. The germline V gene encodes CDR1 SGHAT and CDR2 FQNNGV. The CDR3 loop spans 14 amino acids. Trimming left V 5 bases short and J 2 bases short, with 13 bases between. As DNA, the CDR3 is TGTGCCAGCAGCCAAATTAGGCTTCCCTACGAGCAGTACTTC. This translates into CASSQIRLPYEQYF.

This rearrangement joins TRBV29-1 to TRBJ2-1, with 7 nucleotides matching TRBD1. Germline CDR1 is SQVTM and CDR2 is ANQGSEA. V lost 6 bases to trimming and J lost 8 bases; unmatched junction nucleotides: 13. CDR3 length: 14 residues. CDR3 sequence: CSVRGQDTQYEQFF. The DNA of the CDR3 is TGCAGCGTAAGGGGGCAAGATACCCAATATGAGCAGTTCTTC.

This rearrangement joins TRBV6-6 to TRBJ2-7; D unresolved. The CDR3 contains 12 residues. Trimming cost V 8 bases and J 6 bases, with 14 bases left between them. Per the germline V gene, CDR1 is MNHNY and CDR2 is SVGAGI (reference sequence). Here the CDR3 DNA reads TGTGCCAGCCTTGGATCCTCTCTCGAGCAGTACTTC. Its translation is CASLGSSLEQYF.

Worth noting for this clone: The same CDR3 also results from other DNA sequences found in this sample. The chain combines TRBV5-4 with TRBJ2-2; D gene uncertain. Trimming took off 2 bases at V and 2 bases at J, with 7 bases between the two ends. The CDR3 consists of 14 residues. CDR1 is SGHNT, CDR2 YYREEE, per germline (reference sequence). CDR3 in amino acids: CASSFLANTGELFF. As DNA, the CDR3 is TGTGCCAGCAGCTTCCTGGCTAACACCGGGGAGCTGTTTTTT.

The genes are TRBV12-5 and TRBJ2-1; D gene unclear. Germline V gene sequence: CDR1 LGHNT, CDR2 FRNRAP. Trimming left V 0 bases short and J 9 bases short, with 6 bases between. This CDR3 is 12 amino acids long. As DNA, the CDR3 is TGTGCTAGTGGTTTGGTCCGGAGTGAGCAGTTCTTC. It codes for CASGLVRSEQFF.

The chain combines TRBV5-6 with TRBJ1-6; no reliable D call. Germline-derived CDR1 and CDR2 are SGHDT and YYEEEE. V shed 0 bases and J shed 6 bases, with 7 bases lying between them. The CDR3 spans 14 residues. Here the CDR3 DNA reads TGTGCCAGCAGCTTGGGGCACATTAATTCACCCCTCCACTTT. This translates into CASSLGHINSPLHF.

The chain employs TRBV6-1 and TRBJ2-4; D assignment may be TRBD1 or TRBD2 (5 bases each). The V gene lost 0 bases and the J gene lost 9 bases, with 9 bases spanning the gap. Germline V gives CDR1 MNHNS, CDR2 SASEGT. The CDR3 is made up of 13 amino acids. CDR3 sequence reads: CASSEAWGFIQYF. As DNA, the CDR3 is TGTGCCAGCAGTGAAGCGTGGGGGTTCATTCAGTACTTC.

CDR3 in DNA: TGTGCCAGCTCACCAGGTGTACACAGACCTGACCATGGCTACACCTTC. It translates to CASSPGVHRPDHGYTF. The genes are TRBV18 and TRBJ1-2; no clear D gene. Germline CDR1 and CDR2: KGHSH and LQKENI. The V end was cut by 2 bases, the J end by 6 bases, with 19 bases between. The length of the CDR3 is 16 residues.

In DNA, the CDR3 is TGTGCCATCAGTGAGGACAGGGGAGAGCCCCAGCATTTT. Its translation: CAISEDRGEPQHF. The V call is TRBV10-3, the J call TRBJ1-5; 8 bases line up with TRBD1. Germline V gives CDR1 ENHRY, CDR2 SYGVKD. This CDR3 contains 13 residues. V lost 2 bases to trimming and J lost 8 bases; unmatched junction nucleotides: 2.

The chain is built from TRBV2 and TRBJ2-7, with D perhaps TRBD2 (5 bases). Germline V gene sequence: CDR1 SNHLY, CDR2 FYNNEI. CDR3 length equals 13 residues. V was cut by 6 bases and J by 3 bases, with 12 bases left in between. For the CDR3, the DNA is TGTGCCAGCAGCCTCGGACTCATCTACGAGCAGTACTTC. It specifies CASSLGLIYEQYF.